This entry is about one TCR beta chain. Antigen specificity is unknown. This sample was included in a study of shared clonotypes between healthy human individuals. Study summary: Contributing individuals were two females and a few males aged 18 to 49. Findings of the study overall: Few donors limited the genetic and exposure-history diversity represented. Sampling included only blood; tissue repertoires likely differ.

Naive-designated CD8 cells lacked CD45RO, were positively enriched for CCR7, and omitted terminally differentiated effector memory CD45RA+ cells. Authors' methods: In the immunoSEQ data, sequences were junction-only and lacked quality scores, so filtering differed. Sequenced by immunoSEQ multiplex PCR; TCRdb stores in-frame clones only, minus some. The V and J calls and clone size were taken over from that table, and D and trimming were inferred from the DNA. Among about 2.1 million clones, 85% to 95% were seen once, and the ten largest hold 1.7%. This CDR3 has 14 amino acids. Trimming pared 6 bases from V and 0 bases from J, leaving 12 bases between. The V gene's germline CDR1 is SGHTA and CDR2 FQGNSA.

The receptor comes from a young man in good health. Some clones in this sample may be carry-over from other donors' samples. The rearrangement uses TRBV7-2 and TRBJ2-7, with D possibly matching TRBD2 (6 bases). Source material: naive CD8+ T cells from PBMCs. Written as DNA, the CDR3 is TGTGCCAGCAGTCTGGGGGGAGGCTCCTACGAGCAGTACTTC. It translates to CASSLGGGSYEQYF.